The T cell receptor (beta chain) described here comes from a study of CD8+CD57+ T cells in acquired aplastic anemia. There are 18 residues in the CDR3. The V segment lost 4 bases and the J segment 2 bases; nucleotides outside the gene matches: 14. From germline, CDR1 is LNHDA and CDR2 SQIVND (reference sequence). Patients included in sequencing had previously demonstrated CD8+CD57+ cell expansion by flow cytometry. Template material for TCR beta VDJ and CDR3 profiling consisted of genomic DNA. TCRdb reanalysed the reads using MiXCR and keeps one entry per CDR3 protein. This repertoire shows 250,000 to 350,000 distinct CDR3 sequences, approximately 57% found once; its top ten account for around 1.3%.

The sequencing input was sorted CD4+, CD8+, or CD8+CD57+ T cells (not recorded which) from PBMCs. The chain recombines TRBV19 with TRBJ2-7, with 10 bases matching TRBD1. The sequence came from a human donor with aplastic anemia. The CDR3 region has the DNA TGTGCCAGTAGTACGGGGGACAGGGGTTTAGGGTTCACCTACGAGCAGTACTTC. Translated: CASSTGDRGLGFTYEQYF.